The present T cell receptor beta chain was sequenced within a study of T cell repertoires in cytomegalovirus infection. The overall study: Recently identified HLA-C-restricted CMV epitopes and well-studied HLA-B-restricted CMV epitopes were used by the study. Public TCR beta signatures were indicative of both CMV infection and a matching HLA type.

To note about this clonotype: Its antigen remains unknown. The junction does not match germline at one end; this may be a read error.

Via MiXCR, TCRdb re-called the reads, giving one row per CDR3 protein. The sample yields around 900,000 distinct CDR3 sequences, approximately 31% seen once. The CDR3 totals 13 residues. The germline V gene encodes CDR1 MNHNY and CDR2 SVGAGI (reference sequence). This clonotype was obtained from a human donor in good health (CMV status not recorded). Some clones in this sample may be carry-over from other donors' samples. The specimen was cultured CD8+ T cells from PBMCs, collected from culture after CMV antigen stimulation. The rearrangement uses TRBV6-6 and TRBJ2-4; D might be TRBD2 (7 bases). The CDR3 DNA sequence: TGTGCCAGCAGTGACACAAAAGGGGGGGCACGGAACTTC. Protein sequence: CASSDTKGGARNF.